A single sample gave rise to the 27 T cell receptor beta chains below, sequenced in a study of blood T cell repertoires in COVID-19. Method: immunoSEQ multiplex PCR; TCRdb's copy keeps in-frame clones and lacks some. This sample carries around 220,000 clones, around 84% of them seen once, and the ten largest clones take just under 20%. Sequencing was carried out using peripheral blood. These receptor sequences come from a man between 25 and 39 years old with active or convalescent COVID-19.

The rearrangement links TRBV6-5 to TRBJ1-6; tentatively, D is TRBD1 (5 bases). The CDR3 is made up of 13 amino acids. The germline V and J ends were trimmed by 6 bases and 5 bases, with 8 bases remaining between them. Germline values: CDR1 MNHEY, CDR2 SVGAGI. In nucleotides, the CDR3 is TGTGCCAGCAGGAGACAGAATAATTCACCCCTCCACTTT. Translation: CASRRQNNSPLHF.

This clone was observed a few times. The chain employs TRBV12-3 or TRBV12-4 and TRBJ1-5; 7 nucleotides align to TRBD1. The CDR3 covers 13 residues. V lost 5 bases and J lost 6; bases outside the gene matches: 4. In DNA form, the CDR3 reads TGTGCCAGCAGTGAGGGGGCCGCTCAGCCCCAGCATTTT. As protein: CASSEGAAQPQHF.

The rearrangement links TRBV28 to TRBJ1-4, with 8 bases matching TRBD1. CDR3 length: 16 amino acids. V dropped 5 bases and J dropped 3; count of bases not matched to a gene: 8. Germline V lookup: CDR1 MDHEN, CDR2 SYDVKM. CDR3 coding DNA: TGTGCCAGCAGTCGAGCCGGACAGGGTTCTAATGAAAAACTGTTTTTT. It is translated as CASSRAGQGSNEKLFF.

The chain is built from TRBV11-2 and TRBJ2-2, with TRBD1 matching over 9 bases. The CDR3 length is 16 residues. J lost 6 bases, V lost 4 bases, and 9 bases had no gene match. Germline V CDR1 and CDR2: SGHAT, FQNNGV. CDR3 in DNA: TGTGCCAGCAGCTCCGGGACAGGGAAGAAACCCGGGGAGCTGTTTTTT. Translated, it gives CASSSGTGKKPGELFF. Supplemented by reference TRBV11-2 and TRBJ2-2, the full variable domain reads EAGVAQSPRYKIIEKRQSVAFWCNPISGHATLYWYQQILGQGPKLLIQFQNNGVVDDSQLPKDRFSAERLKGVDSTLKIQPAKLEDSAVYLCASSSGTGKKPGELFFGEGSRLTVL.

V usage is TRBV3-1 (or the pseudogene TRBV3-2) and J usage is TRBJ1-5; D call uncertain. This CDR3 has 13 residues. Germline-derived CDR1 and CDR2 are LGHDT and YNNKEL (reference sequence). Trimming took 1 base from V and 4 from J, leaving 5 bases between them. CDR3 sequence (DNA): TGTGCCAGCAGCCAAGGCGGGAATCAGCCCCAGCATTTT. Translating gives CASSQGGNQPQHF.

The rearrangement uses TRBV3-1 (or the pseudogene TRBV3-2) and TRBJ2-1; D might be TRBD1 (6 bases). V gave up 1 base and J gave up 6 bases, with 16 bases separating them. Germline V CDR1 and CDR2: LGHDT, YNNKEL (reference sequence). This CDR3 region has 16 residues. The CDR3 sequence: CASSQVAGARLNEQFF. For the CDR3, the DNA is TGTGCCAGCAGCCAAGTGGCAGGGGCGCGGCTCAATGAGCAGTTCTTC.

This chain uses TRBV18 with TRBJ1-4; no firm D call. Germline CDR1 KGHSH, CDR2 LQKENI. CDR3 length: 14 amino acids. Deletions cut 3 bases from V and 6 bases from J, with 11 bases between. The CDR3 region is CASSPATSHEKLFF. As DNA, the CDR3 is TGTGCCAGCTCACCGGCAACCTCCCATGAAAAACTGTTTTTT. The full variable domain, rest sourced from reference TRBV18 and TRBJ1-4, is NAGVMQNPRHLVRRRGQEARLRCSPMKGHSHVYWYRQLPEEGLKFMVYLQKENIIDESGMPKERFSAEFPKEGPSILRIQQVVRGDSAAYFCASSPATSHEKLFFGSGTQLSVL.

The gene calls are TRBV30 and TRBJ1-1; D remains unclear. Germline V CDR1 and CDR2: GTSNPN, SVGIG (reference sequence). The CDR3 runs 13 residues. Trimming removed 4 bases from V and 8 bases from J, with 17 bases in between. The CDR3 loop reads CAWTRPPVHEAFF. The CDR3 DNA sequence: TGTGCCTGGACCCGCCCCCCGGTTCACGAAGCTTTCTTT.

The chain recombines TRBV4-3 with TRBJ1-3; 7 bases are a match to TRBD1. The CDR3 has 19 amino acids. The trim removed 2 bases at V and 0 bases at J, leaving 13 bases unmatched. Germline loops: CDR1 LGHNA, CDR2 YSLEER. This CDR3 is CASSQTPPGGPLSGNTIYF. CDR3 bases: TGCGCCAGCAGCCAAACACCTCCAGGGGGGCCACTCTCTGGAAACACCATATATTTT.

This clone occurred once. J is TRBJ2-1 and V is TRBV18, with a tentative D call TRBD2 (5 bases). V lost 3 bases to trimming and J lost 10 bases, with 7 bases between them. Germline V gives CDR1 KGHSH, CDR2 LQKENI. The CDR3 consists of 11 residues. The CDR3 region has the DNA TGTGCCAGCTCACCGGACTCCGAGCAGTTCTTC. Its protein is CASSPDSEQFF.

The CDR3 loop reads CASSPVTDREGGYTF. DNA of the CDR3: TGTGCCAGCAGTCCCGTTACTGACAGGGAAGGGGGCTACACCTTC. The chain joins TRBV28 to TRBJ1-2; TRBD1 agrees at 7 bases. Germline assignment: CDR1 MDHEN and CDR2 SYDVKM. Losses at the gene ends were 5 bases for V and 8 bases for J; bases not matched to a gene: 14. The CDR3 runs 15 residues.

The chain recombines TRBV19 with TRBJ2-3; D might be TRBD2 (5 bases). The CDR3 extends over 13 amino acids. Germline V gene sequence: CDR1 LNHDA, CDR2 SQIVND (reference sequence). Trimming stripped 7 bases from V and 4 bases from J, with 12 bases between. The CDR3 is CASTGIVADTQYF. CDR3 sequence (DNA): TGTGCCAGTACGGGGATCGTAGCAGATACGCAGTATTTT.

The CDR3 spells CASRVNSGGPGELFF. CDR3 coding DNA: TGTGCCAGCAGGGTGAATAGCGGGGGACCCGGGGAGCTGTTTTTT. The chain recombines TRBV2 with TRBJ2-2, with 9 bases aligning to TRBD2. V gave up 6 bases and J gave up 6 bases; unmatched junction bases: 8. This CDR3 spans 15 amino acids. CDR1 SNHLY and CDR2 FYNNEI come from the germline V gene.

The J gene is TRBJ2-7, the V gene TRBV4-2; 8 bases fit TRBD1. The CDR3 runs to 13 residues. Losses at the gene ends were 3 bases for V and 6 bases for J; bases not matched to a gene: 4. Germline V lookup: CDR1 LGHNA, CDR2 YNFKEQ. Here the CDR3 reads CASSQTGDGEQYF. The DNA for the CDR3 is TGTGCCAGCAGCCAGACAGGGGACGGCGAGCAGTACTTC.

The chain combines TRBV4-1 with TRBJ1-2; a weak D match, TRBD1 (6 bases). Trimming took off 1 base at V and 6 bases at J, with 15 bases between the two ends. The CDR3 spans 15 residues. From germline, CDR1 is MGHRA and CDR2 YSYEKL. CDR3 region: CASSQAPTGLNGYTF. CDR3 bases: TGCGCCAGCAGCCAAGCCCCCACAGGGTTGAATGGCTACACCTTC.

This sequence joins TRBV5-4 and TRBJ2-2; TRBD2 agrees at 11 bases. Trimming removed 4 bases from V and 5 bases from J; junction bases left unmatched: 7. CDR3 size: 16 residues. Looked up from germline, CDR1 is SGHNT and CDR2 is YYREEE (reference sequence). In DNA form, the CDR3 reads TGTGCCAGCAGCCCGTGGACTAGCGGGCCAACCGGGGAGCTGTTTTTT. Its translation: CASSPWTSGPTGELFF.

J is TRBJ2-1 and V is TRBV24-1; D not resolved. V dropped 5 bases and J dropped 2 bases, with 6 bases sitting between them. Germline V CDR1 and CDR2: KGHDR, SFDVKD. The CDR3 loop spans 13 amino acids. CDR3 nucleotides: TGTGCCACCAGTGCAGGTACCTACAATGAGCAGTTCTTC. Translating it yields CATSAGTYNEQFF.

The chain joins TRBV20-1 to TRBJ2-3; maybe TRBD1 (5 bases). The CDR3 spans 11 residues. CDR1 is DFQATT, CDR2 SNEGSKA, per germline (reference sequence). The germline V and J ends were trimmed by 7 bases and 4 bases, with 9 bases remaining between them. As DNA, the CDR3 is TGCAGTGAAGGGGCGGCAGATACGCAGTATTTT. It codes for CSEGAADTQYF.

The CDR3 here is CASSPDRNYGYTF. Written as DNA, the CDR3 is TGTGCCAGCAGCCCTGACAGGAACTATGGCTACACCTTC. J is TRBJ1-2 and V is TRBV3-1 (or the pseudogene TRBV3-2), with D perhaps TRBD1 (6 bases). Germline assignment: CDR1 LGHDT and CDR2 YNNKEL (reference sequence). This CDR3 has 13 residues. Trimming left V 4 bases short and J 2 bases short, with 8 bases between.

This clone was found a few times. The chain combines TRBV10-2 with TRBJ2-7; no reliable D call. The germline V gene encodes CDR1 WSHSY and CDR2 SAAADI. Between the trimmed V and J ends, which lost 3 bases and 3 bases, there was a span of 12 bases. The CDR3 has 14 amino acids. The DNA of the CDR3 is TGCGCCAGCAGTGAAGGCGGCAGTCGCTACGAGCAGTACTTC. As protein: CASSEGGSRYEQYF.

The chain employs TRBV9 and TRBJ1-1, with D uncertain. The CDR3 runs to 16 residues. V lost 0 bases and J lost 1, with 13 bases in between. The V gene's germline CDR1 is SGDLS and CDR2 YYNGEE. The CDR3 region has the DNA TGTGCCAGCAGCGTAGGAGGAGGATTAAAGAACACTGAAGCTTTCTTT. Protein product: CASSVGGGLKNTEAFF.

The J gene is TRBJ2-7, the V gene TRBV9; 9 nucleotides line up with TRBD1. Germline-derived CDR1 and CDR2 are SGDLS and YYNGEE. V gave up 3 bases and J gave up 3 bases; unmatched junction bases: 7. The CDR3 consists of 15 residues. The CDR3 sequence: CASSASGQGYYEQYF. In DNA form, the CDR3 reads TGTGCCAGCAGCGCCTCGGGACAGGGCTACTACGAGCAGTACTTC.

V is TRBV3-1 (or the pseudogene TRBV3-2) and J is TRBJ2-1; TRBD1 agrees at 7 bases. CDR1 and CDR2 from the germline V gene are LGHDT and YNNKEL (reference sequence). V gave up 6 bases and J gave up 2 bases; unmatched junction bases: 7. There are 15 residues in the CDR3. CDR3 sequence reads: CASRLQTGPYNEQFF. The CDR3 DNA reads TGTGCCAGCAGACTTCAGACAGGGCCCTACAATGAGCAGTTCTTC.

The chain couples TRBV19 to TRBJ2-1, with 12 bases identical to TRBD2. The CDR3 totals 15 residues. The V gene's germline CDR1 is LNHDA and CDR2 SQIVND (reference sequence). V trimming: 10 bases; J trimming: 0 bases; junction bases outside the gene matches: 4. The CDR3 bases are TGTGCCACCCAACTAGCGGGGGGCTCCTACAATGAGCAGTTCTTC. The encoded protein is CATQLAGGSYNEQFF.

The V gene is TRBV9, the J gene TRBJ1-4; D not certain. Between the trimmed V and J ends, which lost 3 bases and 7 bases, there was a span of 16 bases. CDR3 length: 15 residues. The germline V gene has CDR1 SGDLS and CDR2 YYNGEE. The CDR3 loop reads CASSANPEVGEKLFF. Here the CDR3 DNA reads TGTGCCAGCAGCGCGAACCCGGAGGTCGGTGAAAAACTGTTTTTT.

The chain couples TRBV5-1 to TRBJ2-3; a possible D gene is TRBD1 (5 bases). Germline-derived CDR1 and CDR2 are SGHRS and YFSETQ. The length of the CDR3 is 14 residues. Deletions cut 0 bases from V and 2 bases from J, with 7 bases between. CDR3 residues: CASSLGQITDTQYF. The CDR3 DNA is TGCGCCAGCAGCTTGGGACAGATCACAGATACGCAGTATTTT.

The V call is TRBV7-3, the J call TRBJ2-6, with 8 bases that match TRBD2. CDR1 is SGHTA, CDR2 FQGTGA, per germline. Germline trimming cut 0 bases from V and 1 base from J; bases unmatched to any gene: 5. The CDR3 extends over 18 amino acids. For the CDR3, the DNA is TGTGCCAGCAGCTTAACCGGAGGGACTAGATCTGGGGCCAACGTCCTGACTTTC. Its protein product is CASSLTGGTRSGANVLTF. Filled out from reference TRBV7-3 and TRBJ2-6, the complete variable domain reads GAGVSQTPSNKVTEKGKYVELRCDPISGHTALYWYRQSLGQGPEFLIYFQGTGAADDSGLPNDRFFAVRPEGSVSTLKIQRTERGDSAVYLCASSLTGGTRSGANVLTFGAGSRLTVL.